The rows below give T cell receptor beta chains drawn from one sample of a study of blood T cell repertoires in COVID-19. Repertoires were generated with immunoSEQ multiplex PCR, while TCRdb's copy carries only in-frame clones and drops some. The table shows tens of thousands of clones, with 70% to 80% occurring only once. Sequenced material: peripheral blood. The receptors stem from a man over 45 with active or convalescent COVID-19. Both conserved end residues are part of each CDR3. Fields, in order: D gene, clone size, J gene, V gene, CDR3 DNA, CDR3 protein. D genes are given only for firm matches. Size is omitted from some rows. Given values are once, few, many or a class for expanded clones.

NA | NA | TRBJ2-2 | TRBV19 | TGTGCCAGTACCATGCTTGGGGGGACGGATCTCACCGGGGAGCTGTTTTTT | CASTMLGGTDLTGELFF
NA | NA | TRBJ1-1 | TRBV6-2/TRBV6-3 | TGTGCCAGCAGTACATACAAGAACACTGAAGCTTTCTTT | CASSTYKNTEAFF
NA | few | TRBJ1-1 | TRBV4-2 | TGTGCCAGCAGCCAAGGTTCGCCCACAGAGGCTTTCTTT | CASSQGSPTEAFF
NA | once | TRBJ2-7 | TRBV4-3 | TGCGCCAGCAGCCAAGATTTCGATGGGGCAGTCTACGAGCAGTACTTC | CASSQDFDGAVYEQYF
NA | NA | TRBJ1-6 | TRBV2 | TGTGCCAGCATTAGGGCCCCACTAGGGTCTAGGTCACCCCTCCACTTT | CASIRAPLGSRSPLHF
NA | NA | TRBJ2-5 | TRBV7-2 | TGTGCCAGCAGCTTAGAGGGGCGGGGGACCCAGTACTTC | CASSLEGRGTQYF
NA | NA | TRBJ2-7 | TRBV7-6 | TGTGCCAGCAGCTCCACAGGGATCCAAGGGGAAGAGCAGTACTTC | CASSSTGIQGEEQYF
NA | NA | TRBJ2-3 | TRBV7-2 | TGTGCCAGCAGCTTAGGGCGGAGCACAGATACGCAGTATTTT | CASSLGRSTDTQYF
NA | NA | TRBJ1-1 | TRBV6-5 | TGTGCCAGCAGGAGCAGGGTCGAAGCTTTCTTT | CASRSRVEAFF
NA | NA | TRBJ2-3 | TRBV6-5 | TGTGCCAGCAGACCACCCGCAGCGGCTGATACGCAGTATTTT | CASRPPAAADTQYF